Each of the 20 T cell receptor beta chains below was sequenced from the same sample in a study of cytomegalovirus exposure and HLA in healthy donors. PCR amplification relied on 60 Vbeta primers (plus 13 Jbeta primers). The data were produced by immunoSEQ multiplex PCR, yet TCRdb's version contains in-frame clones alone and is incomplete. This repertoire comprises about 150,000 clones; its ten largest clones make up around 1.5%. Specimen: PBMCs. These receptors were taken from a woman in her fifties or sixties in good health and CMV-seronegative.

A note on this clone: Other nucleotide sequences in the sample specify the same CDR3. DNA for the CDR3: TGTGCCAGCAGCGTAGGTGCAGGGGAAGAGACCCAGTACTTC. Translation gives CASSVGAGEETQYF. V gene TRBV9 combines with J gene TRBJ2-5; maybe TRBD1 (6 bases). Germline V gene lookup returns CDR1 SGDLS and CDR2 YYNGEE. The CDR3 contains 14 residues. V dropped 0 bases and J dropped 3 bases, with 9 bases sitting between them.

This CDR3 is CASWGAARVGIQETQYF. As DNA, the CDR3 is TGTGCCAGCTGGGGAGCAGCGAGGGTTGGGATCCAAGAGACCCAGTACTTC. The J gene is TRBJ2-5, the V gene TRBV18, with D possibly TRBD2 on 5 matching bases. The CDR3 covers 17 residues. V lost 7 bases, J lost 1 base, and 22 bases lay in between. The germline CDR1 and CDR2 sequences are KGHSH and LQKENI.

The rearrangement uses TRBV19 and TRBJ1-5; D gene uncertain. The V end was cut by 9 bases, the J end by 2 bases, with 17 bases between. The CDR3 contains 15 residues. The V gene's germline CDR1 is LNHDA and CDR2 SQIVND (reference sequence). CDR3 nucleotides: TGTGCCAGAACCTCACCAGTTGTGGGCAATCAGCCCCAGCATTTT. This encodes CARTSPVVGNQPQHF.

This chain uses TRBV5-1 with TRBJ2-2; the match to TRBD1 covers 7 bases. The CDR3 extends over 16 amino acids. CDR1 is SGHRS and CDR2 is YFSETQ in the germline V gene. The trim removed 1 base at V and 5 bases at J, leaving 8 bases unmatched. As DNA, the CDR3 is TGCGCCAGCAGCTTGAAAGAGGGGGCGCAGACCGGGGAGCTGTTTTTT. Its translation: CASSLKEGAQTGELFF. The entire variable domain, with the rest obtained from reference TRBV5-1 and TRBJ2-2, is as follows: KAGVTQTPRYLIKTRGQQVTLSCSPISGHRSVSWYQQTPGQGLQFLFEYFSETQRNKGNFPGRFSGRQFSNSRSEMNVSTLELGDSALYLCASSLKEGAQTGELFFGEGSRLTVL.

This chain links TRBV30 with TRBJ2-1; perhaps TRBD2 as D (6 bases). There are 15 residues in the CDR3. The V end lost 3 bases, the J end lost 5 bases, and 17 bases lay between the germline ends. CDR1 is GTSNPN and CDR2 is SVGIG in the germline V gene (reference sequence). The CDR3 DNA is TGTGCCTGGAGCCGATTGGCGGGACTCAACAATGAGCAGTTCTTC. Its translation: CAWSRLAGLNNEQFF. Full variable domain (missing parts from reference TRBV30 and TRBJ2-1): SQTIHQWPATLVQPVGSPLSLECTVEGTSNPNLYWYRQAAGRGLQLLFYSVGIGQISSEVPQNLSASRPQDRQFILSSKKLLLSDSGFYLCAWSRLAGLNNEQFFGPGTRLTVL.

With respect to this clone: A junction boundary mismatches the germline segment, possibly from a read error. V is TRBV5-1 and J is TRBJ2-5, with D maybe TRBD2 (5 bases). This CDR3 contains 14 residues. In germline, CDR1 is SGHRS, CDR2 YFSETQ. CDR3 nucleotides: TGCGCCAGCAGCTTCACCGACTACCAAGAGACCCAGCACTTC. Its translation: CASSFTDYQETQHF.

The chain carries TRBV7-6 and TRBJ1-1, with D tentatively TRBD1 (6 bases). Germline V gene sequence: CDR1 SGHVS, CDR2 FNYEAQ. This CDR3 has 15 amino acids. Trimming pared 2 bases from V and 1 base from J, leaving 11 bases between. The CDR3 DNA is TGTGCCAGCAGCTTAAGGGGGAATCCGAACACTGAAGCTTTCTTT. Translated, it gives CASSLRGNPNTEAFF.

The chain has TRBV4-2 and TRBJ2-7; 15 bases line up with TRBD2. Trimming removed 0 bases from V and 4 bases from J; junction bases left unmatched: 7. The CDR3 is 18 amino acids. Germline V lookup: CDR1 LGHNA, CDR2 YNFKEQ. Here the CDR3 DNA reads TGTGCCAGCAGCCAAGAGGGGACTAGCGGGGGGCCTTATTACGAGCAGTACTTC. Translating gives CASSQEGTSGGPYYEQYF.

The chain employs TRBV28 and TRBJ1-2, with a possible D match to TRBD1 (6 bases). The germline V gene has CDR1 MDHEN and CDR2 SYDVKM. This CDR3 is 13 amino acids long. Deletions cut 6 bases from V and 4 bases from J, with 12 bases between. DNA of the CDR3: TGTGCCAGCAGATTGGGAGGGGGCTATGGCTACACCTTC. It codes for CASRLGGGYGYTF.

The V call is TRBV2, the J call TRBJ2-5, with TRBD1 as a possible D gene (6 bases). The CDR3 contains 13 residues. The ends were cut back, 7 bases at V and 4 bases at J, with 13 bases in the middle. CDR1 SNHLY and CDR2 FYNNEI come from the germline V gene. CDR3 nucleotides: TGTGCCAGCAACACAGGGTGGGGAGAGACCCAGTACTTC. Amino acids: CASNTGWGETQYF.

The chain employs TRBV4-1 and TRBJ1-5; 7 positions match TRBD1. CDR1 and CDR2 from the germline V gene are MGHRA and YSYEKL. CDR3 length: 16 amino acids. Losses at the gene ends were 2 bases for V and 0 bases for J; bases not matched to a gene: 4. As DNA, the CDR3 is TGCGCCAGCAGCCAATGGGACAGACTTAGCAATCAGCCCCAGCATTTT. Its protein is CASSQWDRLSNQPQHF.

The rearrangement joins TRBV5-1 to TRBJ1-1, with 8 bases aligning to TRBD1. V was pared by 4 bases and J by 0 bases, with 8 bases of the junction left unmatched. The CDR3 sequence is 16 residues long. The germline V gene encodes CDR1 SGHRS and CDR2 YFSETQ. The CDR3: CASSTLYRGMNTEAFF. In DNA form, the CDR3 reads TGCGCCAGCAGCACCCTCTACAGGGGGATGAACACTGAAGCTTTCTTT. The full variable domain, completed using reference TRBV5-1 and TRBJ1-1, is KAGVTQTPRYLIKTRGQQVTLSCSPISGHRSVSWYQQTPGQGLQFLFEYFSETQRNKGNFPGRFSGRQFSNSRSEMNVSTLELGDSALYLCASSTLYRGMNTEAFFGQGTRLTVV.

CDR3 sequence: CASSSRDRGRNTEAFF. As DNA, the CDR3 is TGTGCCAGTAGTAGCCGGGACAGGGGAAGAAACACTGAAGCTTTCTTT. The chain recombines TRBV19 with TRBJ1-1; the match to TRBD1 covers 10 bases. V dropped 4 bases and J dropped 2; count of bases not matched to a gene: 7. Germline loops: CDR1 LNHDA, CDR2 SQIVND (reference sequence). The CDR3 is made up of 16 amino acids.

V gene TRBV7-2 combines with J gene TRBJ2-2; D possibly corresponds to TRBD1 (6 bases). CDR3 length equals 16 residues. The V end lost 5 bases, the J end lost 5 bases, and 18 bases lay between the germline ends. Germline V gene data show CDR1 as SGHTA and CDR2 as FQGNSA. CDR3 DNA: TGTGCCAGCAGCCAATCTAGGACAGAACTAACCGGGGAGCTGTTTTTT. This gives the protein CASSQSRTELTGELFF. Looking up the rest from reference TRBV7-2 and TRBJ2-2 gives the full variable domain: GAGVSQSPSNKVTEKGKDVELRCDPISGHTALYWYRQSLGQGLEFLIYFQGNSAPDKSGLPSDRFSAERTGGSVSTLTIQRTQQEDSAVYLCASSQSRTELTGELFFGEGSRLTVL.

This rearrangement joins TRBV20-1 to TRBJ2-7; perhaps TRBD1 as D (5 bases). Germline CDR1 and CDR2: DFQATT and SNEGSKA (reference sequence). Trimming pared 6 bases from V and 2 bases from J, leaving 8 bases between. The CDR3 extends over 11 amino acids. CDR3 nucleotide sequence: TGCAGTGCCGTAGGGGCCTACGAGCAGTACTTC. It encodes CSAVGAYEQYF.

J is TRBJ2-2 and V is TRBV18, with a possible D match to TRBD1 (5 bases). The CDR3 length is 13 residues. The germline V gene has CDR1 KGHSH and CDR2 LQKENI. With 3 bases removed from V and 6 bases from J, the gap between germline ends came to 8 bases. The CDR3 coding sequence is TGTGCCAGCTCACCGGGGCGACCCGGGGAGCTGTTTTTT. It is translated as CASSPGRPGELFF.

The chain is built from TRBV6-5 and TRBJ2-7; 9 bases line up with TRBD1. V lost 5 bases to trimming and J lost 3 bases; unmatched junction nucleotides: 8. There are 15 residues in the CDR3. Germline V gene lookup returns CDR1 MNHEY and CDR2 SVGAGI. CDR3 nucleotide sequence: TGTGCCAGCAGTAGCGAGACAGGGGGACACTACGAGCAGTACTTC. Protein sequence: CASSSETGGHYEQYF.

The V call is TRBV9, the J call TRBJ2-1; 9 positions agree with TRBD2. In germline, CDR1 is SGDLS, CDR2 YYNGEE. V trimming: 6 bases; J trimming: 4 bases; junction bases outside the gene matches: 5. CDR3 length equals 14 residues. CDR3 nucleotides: TGTGCCAGCAAGGCGGGAGGGGCATACAATGAGCAGTTCTTC. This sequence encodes CASKAGGAYNEQFF.

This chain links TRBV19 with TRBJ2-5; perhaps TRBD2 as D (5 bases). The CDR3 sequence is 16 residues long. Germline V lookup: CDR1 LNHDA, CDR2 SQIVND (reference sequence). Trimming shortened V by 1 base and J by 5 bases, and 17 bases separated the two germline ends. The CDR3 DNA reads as TGTGCCAGTAGTATAGGACTACTCCTGTTCGAGGAGACCCAGTACTTC. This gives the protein CASSIGLLLFEETQYF.

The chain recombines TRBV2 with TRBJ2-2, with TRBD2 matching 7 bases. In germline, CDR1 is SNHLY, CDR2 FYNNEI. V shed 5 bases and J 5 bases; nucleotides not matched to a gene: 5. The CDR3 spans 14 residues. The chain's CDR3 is CASSKDGGTGELFF. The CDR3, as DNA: TGTGCCAGCAGTAAGGACGGGGGGACCGGGGAGCTGTTTTTT.